This note documents a single T cell receptor beta chain sequence. What it recognizes is unknown. One end of the junction varies from germline; a read error may be responsible. Germline V gives CDR1 MDHEN, CDR2 SYDVKM. The CDR3 length is 14 residues. The data stem from a study of tumor and adjacent non-tumor tissue in lung cancer. Findings of the study overall: Compared with tumor, normal lung showed significantly lower TCR diversity. In normal lung, the top 100 clones were significantly more dominant than in tumor.

RNA was extracted from bulk tissue without any cell sorting. Donors were chemotherapy-naive, newly diagnosed lung cancer surgical patients in China, August–late 2014. TCRbeta libraries were built with three rounds of nested PCR, modified from ARM-PCR. TCRdb itself ran the multiplex PCR reads through MiXCR, one entry per CDR3 protein. The sample consists of 120,000 or so distinct CDR3 sequences, nearly 85% of them appearing once. The sample comprised lung tumor tissue. This clonotype was sampled from a man aged 70 or older with non-small cell lung cancer. The V call is TRBV28, the J call TRBJ2-7; the D is unclear. The CDR3: CASSFPGPSYKQYF. The CDR3 coding sequence is TGTGCCAGTAGTTTTCCAGGACCTTCCTACAAGCAGTACTTC.